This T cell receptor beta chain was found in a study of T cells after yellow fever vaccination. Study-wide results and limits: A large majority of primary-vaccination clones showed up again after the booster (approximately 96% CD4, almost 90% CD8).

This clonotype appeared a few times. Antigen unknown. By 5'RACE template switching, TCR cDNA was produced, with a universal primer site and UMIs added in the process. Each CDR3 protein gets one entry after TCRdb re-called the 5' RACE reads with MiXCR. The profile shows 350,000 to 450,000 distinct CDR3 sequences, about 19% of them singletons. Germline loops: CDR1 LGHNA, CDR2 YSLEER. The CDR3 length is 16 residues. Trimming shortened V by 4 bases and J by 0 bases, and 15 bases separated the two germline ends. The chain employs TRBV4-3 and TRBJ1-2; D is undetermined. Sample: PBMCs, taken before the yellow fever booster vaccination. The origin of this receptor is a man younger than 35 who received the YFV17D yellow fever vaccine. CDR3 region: CASSPDRYPANYGYTF. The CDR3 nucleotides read TGCGCCAGCAGCCCCGACCGCTACCCCGCTAACTATGGCTACACCTTC.